This T cell receptor (beta chain) was observed in a study of human T cells and chemical hapten exposure. At the level of the study: A mostly female patient group had alopecia areata, totalis or universalis.

Time point defined: patch test 1, 2 weeks after DPC sensitization. As for treatment: therapeutic diphenylcyclopropenone sensitization with weekly scalp DPC. The study drew its donors from alopecia patients who were 18 to 70 years old and suitable for DPC. This CDR3 comprises 18 residues. The V gene end was trimmed by 3 bases and the J gene end by 2 bases; junction bases not matched to a gene: 13. CDR1 and CDR2 from the germline V gene are SGHRS and YFSETQ. A single record per CDR3 protein comes from TCRdb applying MiXCR to the RACE reads. The data hold tens of thousands of distinct CDR3 sequences, with roughly 10% observed a single time. In its sample, this clonotype was seen a few times.

Specimen: whole blood, collected in connection with sensitization to the hapten diphenylcyclopropenone (DPC). The chain employs TRBV5-1 and TRBJ2-2; 7 bases agree with TRBD2. This clonotype originated in a woman aged 55-70 years with alopecia areata. Some clones in this sample may be carry-over from other donors' samples. DNA of the CDR3: TGCGCCAGCAGCTCGAGAGCGGGGCCAACAAGAAACACCGGGGAGCTGTTTTTT. Protein sequence: CASSSRAGPTRNTGELFF.